This T cell receptor beta chain was sequenced for a study of T-cell reconstitution after alpha-beta-depleted transplantation in children. Study findings and constraints: T-cell numbers and diversity one year post-transplant derived largely from freshly generated T cells.

Trimming stripped 3 bases from V and 3 bases from J, with 9 bases between. In germline, CDR1 is SEHNR, CDR2 FQNEAQ (reference sequence). The CDR3 consists of 13 residues. This clonotype was counted ten times or more. Antigen: not known. It was with unique molecular identifiers that the TCRbeta library was prepared. A single record per CDR3 protein comes from TCRdb applying MiXCR to the PCR reads. The sample lists 330,000 or so distinct CDR3 sequences; over 7.5% were seen once. The sequence was collected from a female patient between 2 and 10 years old who had a stem cell transplant for Fanconi anemia, so the T cells may come from the graft donor. V and J are TRBV7-9 and TRBJ2-7; D is unclear. Material: peripheral blood, obtained 360 days after TCRalphabeta/CD19-depleted stem cell transplant. In DNA, the CDR3 is TGTGCCAGCAGCTTGACGTCGGACTACGAGCAGTACTTC. It specifies CASSLTSDYEQYF. Using reference TRBV7-9 and TRBJ2-7 for the parts outside the CDR3, the full variable domain is DTGVSQNPRHKITKRGQNVTFRCDPISEHNRLYWYRQTLGQGPEFLTYFQNEAQLEKSRLLSDRFSAERPKGSFSTLEIQRTEQGDSAMYLCASSLTSDYEQYFGPGTRLTVT.